These 6 T cell receptor beta chains were all obtained from the same sample, sequenced in a study of blood T cell repertoires in COVID-19. The protocol was immunoSEQ multiplex PCR, while the TCRdb copy is restricted to in-frame clones and leaves out a portion. In the table there are 290,000 or so clones, about nine tenths of which are singletons. Sequencing used PBMCs or T cells enriched from blood (not recorded which). These receptors all stem from a woman under 40 who had recovered from COVID-19.

The chain carries TRBV28 and TRBJ1-2; D might be TRBD1 (5 bases). Germline V gene sequence: CDR1 MDHEN, CDR2 SYDVKM. This CDR3 has 14 amino acids. V dropped 8 bases and J dropped 8 bases, with 21 bases sitting between them. This CDR3 is CASARGRGGTGYTF. In DNA form, the CDR3 reads TGTGCCAGCGCTCGGGGGAGGGGAGGTACGGGCTACACCTTC.

The rearrangement uses TRBV3-1 (or the pseudogene TRBV3-2) and TRBJ2-3; TRBD2 agrees at 14 bases. V shed 6 bases and J 5 bases; nucleotides not matched to a gene: 10. In germline, CDR1 is LGHDT, CDR2 YNNKEL (reference sequence). The CDR3 has 17 amino acids. The chain's CDR3 is CASRARLAGGRGDTQYF. In nucleotides, the CDR3 is TGTGCCAGCAGGGCAAGACTAGCGGGAGGGAGAGGAGATACGCAGTATTTT.

The chain uses TRBV9 and TRBJ2-1, with TRBD2 identical over 8 bases. Germline lookup yields CDR1 SGDLS and CDR2 YYNGEE. The CDR3 is made up of 17 amino acids. J was trimmed by 2 bases and V by 4 bases; bases with no gene match: 11. CDR3: CASSRGVAGRPYNEQFF. CDR3 DNA: TGTGCCAGCAGCCGAGGGGTAGCGGGGAGACCCTACAATGAGCAGTTCTTC.

The chain links TRBV7-9 to TRBJ1-5, with TRBD1 identical over 10 bases. The CDR3 runs 18 residues. Unmatched junction bases numbered 10, after V lost 5 bases and J lost 0 bases. Germline assignment: CDR1 SEHNR and CDR2 FQNEAQ (reference sequence). CDR3 nucleotides: TGTGCCAGCAGCACCGGGACAGGGGACGCTTTTAGCAATCAGCCCCAGCATTTT. This encodes CASSTGTGDAFSNQPQHF.

This sequence joins TRBV5-4 and TRBJ1-5, with 9 bases that match TRBD1. Germline CDR1 SGHNT, CDR2 YYREEE (reference sequence). The CDR3 loop spans 14 amino acids. Unmatched junction bases numbered 4, after V lost 4 bases and J lost 5 bases. For the CDR3, the DNA is TGTGCCAGCAGCAAGGGACAGGGTGATCAGCCCCAGCATTTT. Amino acid sequence: CASSKGQGDQPQHF.

The V call is TRBV2, the J call TRBJ1-1; 8 bases are a match to TRBD1. The CDR3 is 14 residues long. Germline CDR1 SNHLY, CDR2 FYNNEI. Losses at the gene ends were 6 bases for V and 1 base for J; bases not matched to a gene: 4. The CDR3 coding sequence is TGTGCCAGCAGAGCAGGGGGCGCGAACACTGAAGCTTTCTTT. It codes for CASRAGGANTEAFF.